This T cell receptor beta chain was obtained from a study of blood T cell repertoires in COVID-19. In the study's own analysis: Reference gene primer amplification gave estimated nucleated cell counts. This table comes from immunoSEQ multiplex PCR, and its TCRdb copy is limited to in-frame clones, with some not included. Clone size and the V and J calls come from that table; the DNA yielded D and trimming. The repertoire has approximately 120,000 clones, 79% of them found once; the top ten carry about 39%. The CDR3 runs to 14 residues. CDR1 is SGHRS and CDR2 is YFSETQ in the germline V gene. Trimming cost V 5 bases and J 7 bases, with 13 bases left between them.

The receptor comes from a middle-aged man with active or convalescent COVID-19. Material: peripheral blood. V is TRBV5-1 and J is TRBJ1-6; D unresolved. The CDR3 nucleotides are TGCGCCAGCAGAAGAAGCGGGGAAAATTCACCCCTCCACTTT. Protein: CASRRSGENSPLHF.